This T cell receptor (beta chain) was recorded in a study of early T cells in non-severe SARS-CoV-2 infection. Study-wide context: Sequenced bulk RNA came from whole blood that was unsorted, and chains were unpaired. General study points: Private and CD4 specificities were missed by VDJdb matching, skewed to anti-spike CD8.

Germline CDR1 reads SGHAT; CDR2 reads FQNNGV. With 7 bases removed from V and 3 bases from J, the gap between germline ends came to 10 bases. The CDR3 consists of 12 residues. The library protocol tagged individual cDNA molecules with unique molecular identifiers. TCRdb redid the calling of the 5' RACE reads with MiXCR, one entry per CDR3 protein. Of some 66,000 distinct CDR3 sequences in the sample, approximately 8.3% were seen once. About this clonotype: Its antigen is unidentified.

The receptor comes from an adult who was a healthcare worker with PCR-confirmed SARS-CoV-2 infection or an uninfected control (not recorded which). The gene calls are TRBV11-2 and TRBJ2-7, with unresolved D. Sequenced material: whole blood. CDR3 DNA sequence: TGTGCCAGCACCTCCAGTCACTACGAGCAGTACTTC. This codes for CASTSSHYEQYF.